A single T cell receptor (beta chain) is shown here with its context. Antigen: not known. Measured with immunoSEQ multiplex PCR; TCRdb has only the in-frame clones, and not every one. The table records approximately 50,000 clones, roughly 85% of them present only once. The CDR3 contains 14 residues. Germline V gene data show CDR1 as SGHVS and CDR2 as FNYEAQ. V was pared by 1 base and J by 3 bases, with 10 bases between. This sample is part of a study of cytomegalovirus exposure and HLA in healthy donors. General study points: Accounts indicate the classifier identified cytomegalovirus status with strong specificity and sensitivity. Rare TCR sequences dominated, though some public TCRs recurred in many donors.

The chain employs TRBV7-6 and TRBJ2-7; the D gene is possibly TRBD1 (6 bases). The sequence derives from a woman aged 30 to 39 in good health and CMV-seronegative. Sequencing was done on a sample of PBMCs. This CDR3 reads CASSLGQGFYEQYF. The CDR3 DNA follows: TGTGCCAGCAGCTTAGGTCAGGGGTTCTACGAGCAGTACTTC. Looking up the rest from reference TRBV7-6 and TRBJ2-7 gives the full variable domain: GAGVSQSPRYKVTKRGQDVALRCDPISGHVSLYWYRQALGQGPEFLTYFNYEAQQDKSGLPNDRFSAERPEGSISTLTIQRTEQRDSAMYRCASSLGQGFYEQYFGPGTRLTVT.